This T cell receptor (beta chain) came from a study of vaccination and CD4 T cells after COVID-19. Study results and caveats: Nearly all convalescent vaccine-specific clones, 304 of 307, recognized only SARS-CoV-2 spike.

The CDR3 is 13 amino acids. V shed 1 base, J shed 4 bases, and the junction held 0 bases outside the gene matches. Germline assignment: CDR1 DFQATT and CDR2 SNEGSKA (reference sequence). In the case of this clonotype: The antigen remains unidentified.

Specified treatment: roughly ten-day PBMC culture with coronavirus spike peptide pools or control peptides (ViraFEST assay). Cultured CD4+ T-cell DNA underwent Oncomine TCR Beta short-read sequencing. TCRdb analysed the PCR reads with MiXCR anew, one entry per CDR3 protein. The sample carries roughly 12,000 distinct CDR3 sequences, roughly 43% recorded once. This sequence originates from a human donor who had recovered from COVID-19. Sequencing input: CD4+ T cells from blood, cultured in vitro. This chain uses TRBV20-1 with TRBJ1-5, with 8 bases that match TRBD1. CDR3 sequence: CSARGDRNQPQHF. The DNA for the CDR3 is TGCAGTGCTAGAGGGGACAGGAATCAGCCCCAGCATTTT.